These 25 T cell receptor beta chains were all obtained from the same sample, sequenced in a study of prognosis after radiotherapy for stage I lung cancer (dated by TCRdb to the early 2020s). TCRdb lists the instrument as Illumina HiSeq 3000. Two rounds of multiplex PCR on genomic DNA were used to amplify the TCR beta CDR3 region. The first PCR round used primers specific to each TRBV and TRBJ gene, and the primer sequences were filed in Chinese patent CN105087789A. TCRdb cleaned the public reads at Q25 with fastp, built clones with MiXCR and kept in-frame beta chains. Rows are unified per CDR3 protein, each entry keeping the most common DNA and genes. In this sample the table shows 26,000 or so distinct CDR3 sequences, around 30% of which occur a single time. The ten largest clones capture around a third of the sample. The material was PBMCs, obtained before or after stereotactic body radiation therapy (not recorded which). These receptors were collected from a donor older than 45 with non-small cell lung cancer.

This clonotype was found once. A much bigger clone sits one base away, suggesting this may be a read error. V gene TRBV10-3 combines with J gene TRBJ1-2; D is perhaps TRBD1 (6 bases). V lost 3 bases to trimming and J lost 5 bases, with 13 bases between them. Germline V CDR1 and CDR2: ENHRY, SYGVKD. CDR3 length: 14 residues. The CDR3 DNA reads as TGTGCCATCAGTGACGAGGGGGTCGGGTATGGCTACACCTTC. Protein: CAISDEGVGYGYTF.

As to this clonotype: This may be a read error: a much more frequent sequence differs by one nucleotide. This chain's CDR3 is CAMAGENTDTQYF. The CDR3, as DNA: TGTGCCATGGCGGGCGAGAACACAGATACGCAGTATTTT. This chain uses TRBV2 with TRBJ2-3; possible D gene TRBD2, 5 bases. CDR1 and CDR2 from the germline V gene are SNHLY and FYNNEI. Trimming took off 10 bases at V and 2 bases at J, with 13 bases between the two ends. This CDR3 region has 13 residues.

This clonotype was seen many times. This chain joins TRBV12-3 or TRBV12-4 and TRBJ2-7; 8 nucleotides agree with TRBD1. V dropped 3 bases and J dropped 4; count of bases not matched to a gene: 8. This CDR3 contains 15 residues. As DNA, the CDR3 is TGTGCCAGCAGTTTGGCCAGGGGGCTTGTTTACGAGCAGTACTTC. Translating gives CASSLARGLVYEQYF.

The V call is TRBV6-1, the J call TRBJ1-2; tentative D call: TRBD1 (6 bases). This CDR3 is built from 15 residues. Germline lookup yields CDR1 MNHNS and CDR2 SASEGT. The V end lost 7 bases, the J end lost 0 bases, and 15 bases lay between the germline ends. The CDR3 sequence: CASKRPRTANYGYTF. Here the CDR3 DNA reads TGTGCCAGCAAACGCCCCCGGACAGCTAACTATGGCTACACCTTC.

The chain employs TRBV7-3 and TRBJ2-7; TRBD2 is a possible D gene (6 bases). CDR3 size: 15 residues. V gave up 1 base and J gave up 4 bases, with 14 bases separating them. Germline assignment: CDR1 SGHTA and CDR2 FQGTGA. CDR3 nucleotide sequence: TGTGCCAGCAGCTTAATGCCCACTAGCATGTACGAGCAGTACTTC. Its translation: CASSLMPTSMYEQYF.

The table lists this clonotype with many counts. This chain uses TRBV6-1 with TRBJ2-6, with D possibly TRBD1 on 5 matching bases. The CDR3 contains 17 residues. Per the germline V gene, CDR1 is MNHNS and CDR2 is SASEGT. V lost 7 bases, J lost 2 bases, and 18 bases lay in between. The CDR3, as DNA: TGTGCCAGCACCCAGGGTACCCTAATTACTGGGGCCAACGTCCTGACTTTC. Protein sequence: CASTQGTLITGANVLTF.

The chain carries TRBV9 and TRBJ1-4, with D uncertain. The germline CDR1 and CDR2 sequences are SGDLS and YYNGEE. V was shortened by 3 bases and J by 3 bases, with 3 bases between the two germline ends. The CDR3 length is 12 residues. The CDR3 loop is CASSAPNEKLFF. The CDR3 nucleotides are TGTGCCAGCAGCGCCCCTAATGAAAAACTGTTTTTT.

A note on this clonotype: At one boundary the junction diverges from the germline segment, which might be a read error. The chain combines TRBV5-1 with TRBJ1-1; D is ambiguous. Germline CDR1 SGHRS, CDR2 YFSETQ. This CDR3 is 15 amino acids long. The CDR3 DNA sequence: TGCGCCAGCAGCTTGTTTCCGGGCGTGGGCACTGAAGATTTCTTT. Translated: CASSLFPGVGTEDFF. The entire variable domain, with the rest obtained from reference TRBV5-1 and TRBJ1-1, is as follows: KAGVTQTPRYLIKTRGQQVTLSCSPISGHRSVSWYQQTPGQGLQFLFEYFSETQRNKGNFPGRFSGRQFSNSRSEMNVSTLELGDSALYLCASSLFPGVGTEDFFGQGTRLTVV.

In its sample, this clonotype was seen many times. The chain uses TRBV11-2 and TRBJ2-3; 9 bases are a match to TRBD1. J lost 2 bases, V lost 5 bases, and 5 bases had no gene match. Germline lookup yields CDR1 SGHAT and CDR2 FQNNGV. CDR3 length: 15 amino acids. DNA for the CDR3: TGTGCCAGCAGCCTAACAGGGGGCAACACAGATACGCAGTATTTT. It encodes CASSLTGGNTDTQYF. The full variable domain, with the rest looked up from reference TRBV11-2 and TRBJ2-3, is EAGVAQSPRYKIIEKRQSVAFWCNPISGHATLYWYQQILGQGPKLLIQFQNNGVVDDSQLPKDRFSAERLKGVDSTLKIQPAKLEDSAVYLCASSLTGGNTDTQYFGPGTRLTVL.

V is TRBV12-3 or TRBV12-4 and J is TRBJ2-7; the match to TRBD1 covers 7 bases. Losses at the gene ends were 10 bases for V and 0 bases for J; bases not matched to a gene: 12. The length of the CDR3 is 15 residues. The CDR3 protein is CAIIETTGSSYEQYF. The CDR3 DNA follows: TGTGCCATCATTGAAACGACAGGGAGCTCCTACGAGCAGTACTTC.

This chain joins TRBV6-2 or TRBV6-3 and TRBJ2-5; D gene unclear. The CDR3 is made up of 13 amino acids. Looked up from germline, CDR1 is MNHEY and CDR2 is SVGEGT. Trimming left V 5 bases short and J 1 base short, with 8 bases between. CDR3 nucleotide sequence: TGTGCCAGCAGTCTTAATCCCCAAGAGACCCAGTACTTC. It is translated as CASSLNPQETQYF.

Ten or more counts support this clonotype. The J gene is TRBJ2-7, the V gene TRBV11-3; no clear D gene. The V end lost 5 bases, the J end lost 2 bases, and 13 bases lay between the germline ends. Germline V CDR1 and CDR2: SGHNT, YENEEA. This CDR3 is 14 amino acids long. The CDR3 DNA sequence: TGTGCCAGCAGCGGCCTTTCTAAAGCCTACGAGCAGTACTTC. Encoded protein: CASSGLSKAYEQYF.

This clonotype was seen once. This likely traces to a read error, being one base from a far larger clone. The chain links TRBV6-4 to TRBJ2-2, with a weak D call TRBD2 (5 bases). The length of the CDR3 is 13 residues. Per germline, CDR1 MRHNA and CDR2 SNTAGT. Trimming stripped 6 bases from V and 6 bases from J, with 11 bases between. The CDR3 bases are TGTGCCAGCAGAGTAACTAGGTCCGGGGAGCTGTTTTTT. Translating gives CASRVTRSGELFF.

This clonotype was found many times. CDR3 in DNA: TGTGCCAGCAGTTTTCCGAGGTCCGGGGGCTCCTACAATGAGCAGTTCTTC. Translation gives CASSFPRSGGSYNEQFF. The chain combines TRBV12-3 or TRBV12-4 with TRBJ2-1, with D possibly matching TRBD2 (6 bases). The ends were cut back, 3 bases at V and 0 bases at J, with 15 bases in the middle. The CDR3 runs to 17 residues.

This clonotype came up many times. The gene calls are TRBV2 and TRBJ2-5; D gene unclear. V dropped 6 bases and J dropped 2 bases, with 4 bases sitting between them. CDR3 length equals 11 residues. CDR1 and CDR2 (germline): SNHLY, FYNNEI. In DNA form, the CDR3 reads TGTGCCAGCAGCTCACAAGAGACCCAGTACTTC. It is translated as CASSSQETQYF. Drawing the rest from reference TRBV2 and TRBJ2-5, the complete variable domain is EPEVTQTPSHQVTQMGQEVILRCVPISNHLYFYWYRQILGQKVEFLVSFYNNEISEKSEIFDDQFSVERPDGSNFTLKIRSTKLEDSAMYFCASSSQETQYFGPGTRLLVL.

V usage is TRBV19 and J usage is TRBJ1-5; the match to TRBD1 covers 8 bases. CDR3 size: 17 residues. Germline V lookup: CDR1 LNHDA, CDR2 SQIVND (reference sequence). With V trimmed by 4 bases and J by 6 bases, 14 bases remained unmatched. CDR3: CASSTVGQGGFSQPQHF. The CDR3 DNA follows: TGTGCCAGTAGTACCGTTGGACAGGGAGGATTCAGTCAGCCCCAGCATTTT.

Comments on this clonotype: A far larger clone differs by one base, so this is likely a read error. The chain combines TRBV6-4 with TRBJ1-6, with 8 bases matching TRBD1. The junction had 10 bases not matched to a gene; V was cut back by 7 bases and J by 14 bases. Germline V gene lookup returns CDR1 MRHNA and CDR2 SNTAGT. CDR3 length equals 13 residues. CDR3 DNA: TGTGCCAGCAAGGACAGGGTAGCGTCGGCCCTCCACTTT. It is translated as CASKDRVASALHF.

This chain links TRBV30 with TRBJ1-4, with D unclear. The CDR3 spans 14 residues. The germline V and J ends were trimmed by 2 bases and 4 bases, with 11 bases remaining between them. Germline V gives CDR1 GTSNPN, CDR2 SVGIG (reference sequence). DNA for the CDR3: TGTGCCTGGAGTCCCCGCTTATTTAATGAAAAACTGTTTTTT. Translated: CAWSPRLFNEKLFF.

To note about this clonotype: It differs at one base from a far larger clone, so likely a read error. The chain uses TRBV6-8 and TRBJ1-5; 9 bases line up with TRBD1. The CDR3 has 18 amino acids. Germline V gene data show CDR1 as MNHGY and CDR2 as SAAAGT. This CDR3 is CASSYPWAGTGNNQHQHF. The CDR3 DNA reads as TGTGCCAGCAGTTACCCCTGGGCGGGGACAGGGAATAATCAGCACCAGCATTTT.

The sample holds many counts of this clonotype. V is TRBV19 and J is TRBJ1-1; 7 bases fit TRBD1. Per the germline V gene, CDR1 is LNHDA and CDR2 is SQIVND (reference sequence). CDR3 length: 15 amino acids. V gave up 4 bases and J gave up 7 bases; unmatched junction bases: 12. The CDR3 DNA sequence: TGTGCCAGTAGTAGGACAGGCGTTACAAGGGGTGAAGCTTTCTTT. This gives the protein CASSRTGVTRGEAFF.

The chain employs TRBV2 and TRBJ2-2, with TRBD2 as a possible D gene (5 bases). The CDR3 loop spans 14 amino acids. Per germline, CDR1 SNHLY and CDR2 FYNNEI. The V end was cut by 1 base, the J end by 4 bases, with 7 bases between. The CDR3, as DNA: TGTGCCAGCAGTGAAGACGGGGTCACCGGGGAGCTGTTTTTT. It translates to CASSEDGVTGELFF.

A few counts support this clonotype. This chain joins TRBV2 and TRBJ2-5; possibly TRBD1 or TRBD2 for D (5 bases each). CDR1 and CDR2 from the germline V gene are SNHLY and FYNNEI. This CDR3 has 15 residues. Trimming cost V 3 bases and J 5 bases, with 16 bases left between them. CDR3: CASSDGGLTGETQYF. The CDR3 DNA sequence: TGTGCCAGCAGTGATGGGGGTTTGACCGGGGAGACCCAGTACTTC.

This chain links TRBV4-1 with TRBJ1-4; D call uncertain. Trimming took off 0 bases at V and 0 bases at J, with 20 bases between the two ends. Germline V gives CDR1 MGHRA, CDR2 YSYEKL. The CDR3 covers 20 residues. CDR3 nucleotides: TGCGCCAGCAGCCAAGATGCTTGGAACATAAGTTTTGCAACTAATGAAAAACTGTTTTTT. Translated, it gives CASSQDAWNISFATNEKLFF.

Details on this clonotype: One junction end disagrees with the germline gene, perhaps due to a read error. The chain is built from TRBV6-2 or TRBV6-3 and TRBJ2-2, with a possible D match to TRBD2 (5 bases). Germline CDR1 is MNHEY and CDR2 is SVGEGT. The CDR3 totals 15 residues. The chain's CDR3 is CASSYRRTNTGEMFF. CDR3 DNA sequence: TGTGCCAGCAGTTACAGGAGGACGAACACCGGGGAGATGTTTTTT.

This clonotype was detected many times. This rearrangement joins TRBV5-1 to TRBJ2-1; the match to TRBD1 covers 9 bases. V lost 0 bases and J lost 3; bases outside the gene matches: 4. The CDR3 extends over 16 amino acids. The germline V gene encodes CDR1 SGHRS and CDR2 YFSETQ. The CDR3 sequence: CASSLDGTGLYNEQFF. As DNA, the CDR3 is TGCGCCAGCAGCTTGGACGGGACAGGGCTCTACAATGAGCAGTTCTTC.